One sample yielded the 19 T cell receptor beta chains listed below, sequenced in a study of T-cell memory formation after mild COVID-19. TCRdb re-called the 5' RACE reads through MiXCR, storing one row per CDR3 protein. Here the sample spans 150,000 to 200,000 distinct CDR3 sequences, around a tenth being singletons. Material: PBMCs or a T cell subset sorted from them (not recorded which). These receptor sequences come from a young man who had mild COVID-19 (a few samples of this study predate the infection). Cell type and time point are not known.

This clonotype was detected a few times. The genes are TRBV7-2 and TRBJ2-7; D could derive from TRBD1 or TRBD2 (5 bases each). The CDR3 is 15 residues long. CDR1 and CDR2 (germline): SGHTA, FQGNSA. DNA of the CDR3: TGTGCCAGCAGCCTAGCAGCACAGGCGATTTACGAGCAGTACGTC. It codes for CASSLAAQAIYEQYV.

This clonotype has just a few counts. The rearrangement links TRBV13 to TRBJ1-1; D is perhaps TRBD1 (6 bases). Germline V gene data show CDR1 as PRHDT and CDR2 as FYEKMQ (reference sequence). The V end lost 1 base, the J end lost 8 bases, and 11 bases lay between the germline ends. This CDR3 is built from 13 residues. The CDR3 nucleotides are TGTGCCAGCAGCTTAGCCGGAGGACAGGAAGCTTTCTTT. Its protein product is CASSLAGGQEAFF.

This clonotype appeared many times. V usage is TRBV7-2 and J usage is TRBJ2-2; no reliable D call. Germline lookup yields CDR1 SGHTA and CDR2 FQGNSA. The germline V and J ends were trimmed by 5 bases and 0 bases, with 7 bases remaining between them. The CDR3 spans 14 residues. For the CDR3, the DNA is TGTGCCAGCAGCCCAGTAGCGAACACCGGGGAGCTGTTTTTT. Protein sequence: CASSPVANTGELFF.

This clonotype has at least ten counts. The chain recombines TRBV29-1 with TRBJ1-1; 7 bases are shared with TRBD1. V gave up 6 bases and J gave up 4 bases; unmatched junction bases: 8. CDR3 length equals 13 residues. The V gene's germline CDR1 is SQVTM and CDR2 ANQGSEA. The CDR3 reads CSVAGQESTEAFF. CDR3 in DNA: TGCAGCGTCGCTGGACAGGAAAGCACTGAAGCTTTCTTT.

A few counts support this clonotype. The chain has TRBV28 and TRBJ2-2; D is undetermined. The CDR3 loop spans 15 amino acids. From germline, CDR1 is MDHEN and CDR2 SYDVKM. V shed 2 bases and J shed 3 bases, with 10 bases lying between them. CDR3: CASSLGLGDTGELFF. DNA for the CDR3: TGTGCCAGCAGTTTAGGGCTTGGGGACACCGGGGAGCTGTTTTTT.

This clonotype was observed a few times. The chain uses TRBV5-1 and TRBJ2-1; TRBD1 matches at 7 bases. V gave up 0 bases and J gave up 4 bases; unmatched junction bases: 1. CDR3 length equals 14 residues. In germline, CDR1 is SGHRS, CDR2 YFSETQ. CDR3 sequence (DNA): TGCGCCAGCAGCTTGGAGACAGGGTACAATGAGCAGTTCTTC. It translates to CASSLETGYNEQFF. The whole variable domain, filled in from reference TRBV5-1 and TRBJ2-1, reads KAGVTQTPRYLIKTRGQQVTLSCSPISGHRSVSWYQQTPGQGLQFLFEYFSETQRNKGNFPGRFSGRQFSNSRSEMNVSTLELGDSALYLCASSLETGYNEQFFGPGTRLTVL.

This clonotype was observed at least ten times. The rearrangement joins TRBV29-1 to TRBJ1-1; 10 positions match TRBD1. Germline CDR1 reads SQVTM; CDR2 reads ANQGSEA. The CDR3 loop spans 15 amino acids. V trimming: 6 bases; J trimming: 0 bases; junction bases outside the gene matches: 7. CDR3 DNA sequence: TGCAGCGTGGGACAGGGGCCTAGCATGAACACTGAAGCTTTCTTT. It is translated as CSVGQGPSMNTEAFF.

This clonotype was seen a handful of times. The CDR3 sequence: CSGRGTGDYEQYF. As DNA, the CDR3 is TGCAGCGGGCGGGGGACAGGGGACTACGAGCAGTACTTC. This chain uses TRBV20-1 with TRBJ2-7; 10 positions agree with TRBD1. This CDR3 region has 13 residues. Germline V gene data show CDR1 as DFQATT and CDR2 as SNEGSKA (reference sequence).

This clonotype was seen only a few times. The chain combines TRBV20-1 with TRBJ2-1, with a tentative D call TRBD2 (6 bases). This CDR3 has 20 residues. From germline, CDR1 is DFQATT and CDR2 SNEGSKA (reference sequence). V shed 5 bases and J shed 5 bases, with 34 bases lying between them. This CDR3 reads CSAPRVRDSYRHPVNNEQFF. For the CDR3, the DNA is TGCAGTGCTCCCCGGGTTCGGGACTCGTATAGACACCCAGTGAACAATGAGCAGTTCTTC.

There are a few counts of this clonotype. The chain joins TRBV5-1 to TRBJ2-1, with 8 bases aligning to TRBD2. The CDR3 contains 15 residues. V dropped 0 bases and J dropped 4; count of bases not matched to a gene: 3. Per the germline V gene, CDR1 is SGHRS and CDR2 is YFSETQ. CDR3 in DNA: TGCGCCAGCAGCTTGGATAGCGGGGAGTACAATGAGCAGTTCTTC. This encodes CASSLDSGEYNEQFF.

This clonotype has more than one count but fewer than ten. The chain has TRBV27 and TRBJ2-3; 8 bases map to TRBD2. The CDR3 length is 15 residues. Germline lookup yields CDR1 MNHEY and CDR2 SMNVEV (reference sequence). With V trimmed by 6 bases and J by 0 bases, 5 bases remained unmatched. Written as DNA, the CDR3 is TGTGCCAGCAGGATTAGCGGGGCTAGCACAGATACGCAGTATTTT. It encodes CASRISGASTDTQYF.

J is TRBJ1-1 and V is TRBV7-2; D remains unclear. CDR3 length equals 14 residues. CDR1 and CDR2 from the germline V gene are SGHTA and FQGNSA. The V end lost 5 bases, the J end lost 5 bases, and 15 bases lay between the germline ends. The CDR3: CASSTYPPVTEAFF. The CDR3 coding sequence is TGTGCCAGCAGCACCTACCCTCCAGTAACTGAAGCTTTCTTT.

This clonotype was counted only a few times. The chain recombines TRBV4-1 with TRBJ1-6; 9 bases line up with TRBD1. The junction had 10 bases not matched to a gene; V was cut back by 2 bases and J by 11 bases. Per germline, CDR1 MGHRA and CDR2 YSYEKL. This CDR3 region has 16 residues. CDR3 sequence (DNA): TGCGCCAGCAGCCAACCAGGACAGGGGAGGACTCCACCCCTCCACTTT. This sequence encodes CASSQPGQGRTPPLHF.

This clonotype was recorded a few times. The chain carries TRBV5-1 and TRBJ1-5; D not resolved. The CDR3 totals 14 residues. Germline CDR1 and CDR2: SGHRS and YFSETQ. Trimming cost V 2 bases and J 4 bases, with 10 bases left between them. DNA for the CDR3: TGCGCCAGCAGCTTCGGGGTAGAAAATCAGCCCCAGCATTTT. Its translation is CASSFGVENQPQHF.

The rearrangement uses TRBV27 and TRBJ1-2, with TRBD1 matching over 7 bases. Germline V gene lookup returns CDR1 MNHEY and CDR2 SMNVEV (reference sequence). The CDR3 is 14 residues long. J lost 7 bases, V lost 6 bases, and 11 bases had no gene match. DNA of the CDR3: TGTGCCAGCAGCGACACAACAGGGGCACGTGGCTACACCTTC. This encodes CASSDTTGARGYTF.

V is TRBV7-2 and J is TRBJ2-1; 8 nucleotides align to TRBD1. V was clipped by 6 bases and J by 2 bases; unmatched bases: 6. This CDR3 region has 15 residues. Looked up from germline, CDR1 is SGHTA and CDR2 is FQGNSA. The CDR3 sequence: CASRRDRGAYNEQFF. Written as DNA, the CDR3 is TGTGCCAGCAGGCGTGACAGGGGAGCCTACAATGAGCAGTTCTTC.

This clonotype showed up just a few times. The V and J genes are TRBV4-2 and TRBJ2-2; possibly TRBD1 for D (6 bases). V was clipped by 0 bases and J by 4 bases, with 9 bases between them. Germline lookup yields CDR1 LGHNA and CDR2 YNFKEQ. The CDR3 is made up of 15 amino acids. In DNA, the CDR3 is TGTGCCAGCAGCCAAGACAGGGGAAGCACCGGGGAGCTGTTTTTT. Translated: CASSQDRGSTGELFF.

V is TRBV6-1 and J is TRBJ1-5, with D possibly TRBD1 on 5 matching bases. The CDR3 runs to 15 residues. The germline CDR1 and CDR2 sequences are MNHNS and SASEGT. Trimming shortened V by 3 bases and J by 0 bases, and 9 bases separated the two germline ends. The CDR3 loop is CASSEVQGSNQPQHF. CDR3 nucleotides: TGTGCCAGCAGTGAGGTCCAGGGTAGCAATCAGCCCCAGCATTTT.

This sequence joins TRBV5-1 and TRBJ2-2; D is possibly TRBD1 (6 bases). The CDR3 consists of 16 residues. The germline gives CDR1 SGHRS, CDR2 YFSETQ. The germline V and J ends were trimmed by 4 bases and 7 bases, with 20 bases remaining between them. The CDR3 DNA sequence: TGCGCCAGCAGCCCCGGAACAGGGAATCGTGGCGGGGAGCTGTTTTTT. It codes for CASSPGTGNRGGELFF.